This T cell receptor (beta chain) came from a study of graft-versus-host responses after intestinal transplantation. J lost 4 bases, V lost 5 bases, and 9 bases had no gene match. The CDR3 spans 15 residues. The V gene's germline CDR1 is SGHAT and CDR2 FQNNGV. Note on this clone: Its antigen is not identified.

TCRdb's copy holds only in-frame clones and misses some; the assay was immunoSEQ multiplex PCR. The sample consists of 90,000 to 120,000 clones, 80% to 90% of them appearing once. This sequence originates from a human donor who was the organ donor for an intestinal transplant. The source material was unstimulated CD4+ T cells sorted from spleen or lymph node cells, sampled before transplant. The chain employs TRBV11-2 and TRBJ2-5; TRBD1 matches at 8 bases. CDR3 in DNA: TGTGCCAGCAGCCAAGGGCAGGGGGCTCGAGAGACCCAGTACTTC. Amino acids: CASSQGQGARETQYF.